This T cell receptor (beta chain) was retrieved from a study of blood T cell repertoires in COVID-19. About the study: Sample material is recorded as cDNA or gDNA derived from T cells, B-cell-depleted T cells, or PBMCs.

The CDR3 length is 14 residues. Germline assignment: CDR1 SNHLY and CDR2 FYNNEI. V gave up 4 bases and J gave up 4 bases, with 13 bases separating them. Participants' own reports of clinical history determined their cohort assignment. No more than 2 weeks before study entry, exposed participants had met a case of COVID-19. In the study's own analysis: Reference gene primer amplification gave estimated nucleated cell counts. The repertoire was sequenced with immunoSEQ multiplex PCR; TCRdb's copy has only in-frame clones and lacks some. Clone size and V and J calls were adopted from that table, with D and trimming inferred from the DNA. The data hold approximately 190,000 clones, with 80% to 85% observed a single time.

The source of this sequence is a woman between 25 and 40 years old who had been exposed to COVID-19. The sample comprised PBMCs or T cells enriched from blood (not recorded which). The V call is TRBV2, the J call TRBJ1-2, with D possibly TRBD1 on 6 matching bases. This CDR3 reads CASSGQGLLYGYTF. CDR3 coding DNA: TGTGCCAGCAGTGGGCAGGGGTTACTCTATGGCTACACCTTC.